These T cell receptor beta chains were read from a single sample in a study of a mutant IDH1 vaccine in newly diagnosed glioma. The antigens for these receptors are not known. Repertoires were generated with immunoSEQ multiplex PCR, while TCRdb's copy carries only in-frame clones and drops some. The table shows 45,000 to 65,000 clones, with less than 70% occurring only once. This material consisted of peripheral blood mononuclear cells (PBMCs), taken from a glioma patient whose treatment included an IDH1 peptide vaccine. The receptors come from a man between 35 and 55 years old with glioma. Some clones in this sample may be carry-over from other donors' samples. Each CDR3 is given with its conserved first and last residue. A D gene is named only where the DNA matches it firmly. Only part of the rows carry a size: once, few, many, or a class if the clone is expanded.

v_call,j_call,d_call,clone_size,cdr3_nt,cdr3_aa
TRBV15,TRBJ2-2,NA,NA,TGTGCCACCAGCAGAGATATAAGGGCAGCCGGGGAGCTGTTTTTT,CATSRDIRAAGELFF
TRBV7-8,TRBJ1-6,TRBD1,NA,TGTGCCAGCAGCTTAGCCGAGGGGGCTAGTTCACCCCTCCACTTT,CASSLAEGASSPLHF
TRBV19,TRBJ2-2,TRBD1,NA,TGTGCCAGTAGTCGACAGGGGTCCGCGAACACCGGGGAGCTGTTTTTT,CASSRQGSANTGELFF
TRBV2,TRBJ1-2,NA,few,TGTGCCAGCAGCTCGGTGAACTATGGCTACACCTTC,CASSSVNYGYTF
TRBV2,TRBJ1-1,TRBD1,NA,TGTGCCACCCACAGGGGCACTGAAGCTTTCTTT,CATHRGTEAFF
TRBV30,TRBJ1-6,NA,once,TGTGCCTGGACGGTGGTCGTTTCACCCCTCCACTTT,CAWTVVVSPLHF
TRBV2,TRBJ1-5,NA,few,TGTGCCAGCAGTGGCGATAGCAATCAGCCCCAGCATTTT,CASSGDSNQPQHF
TRBV6-1,TRBJ2-7,NA,NA,TGTGCCAGCAGTGAAATGTGGCATTACGAGCAGTACTTC,CASSEMWHYEQYF
TRBV18,TRBJ2-7,NA,NA,TGTGCCAGCTCACCAAGGGCAGGGGCCTCCTACGAGCAGTACTTC,CASSPRAGASYEQYF
TRBV6-5,TRBJ1-2,NA,NA,TGTGCCAGCAGTTACACTAGGACAGAAGCTAACTATGGCTACACCTTC,CASSYTRTEANYGYTF
TRBV19,TRBJ2-2,NA,NA,TGTGCCAGTACTCCTCAGTGGGGAGGGAACACCGGGGAGCTGTTTTTT,CASTPQWGGNTGELFF
TRBV2,TRBJ2-6,TRBD1,NA,TGTGCCAGCAGTGAGGAAGACAGGGCTGGGGCCAACGTCCTGACTTTC,CASSEEDRAGANVLTF
TRBV6-5,TRBJ2-7,TRBD1,NA,TGTGCCAGCAGTTGGTCTAGACAGGGGGGGGACGAGCAGTACTTC,CASSWSRQGGDEQYF
TRBV5-1,TRBJ1-1,TRBD1,NA,TGCGCCAGCAGTCTTGACAGGGTGGGGGGGAACACTGAAGCTTTCTTT,CASSLDRVGGNTEAFF
TRBV18,TRBJ2-7,NA,once,TGTGCCAGCTCTCTCCAGGGATCAGTCGACGAGCAGTACTTC,CASSLQGSVDEQYF
TRBV6-6,TRBJ1-2,NA,NA,TGTGCCAGCAGTTACTCGACAGTTTTCGGCTACACCTTC,CASSYSTVFGYTF
TRBV7-2,TRBJ1-2,NA,NA,TGTGCCACCACGGGGAGAAAGGTTGGCTACACCTTC,CATTGRKVGYTF
TRBV2,TRBJ2-1,TRBD2,few,TGTGCCAGCAGTGAATCGCGGCTAGCGGGTCGCTACAATGAGCAGTTCTTC,CASSESRLAGRYNEQFF
TRBV5-1,TRBJ2-3,TRBD2,NA,TGCGCCAGCAGCTTGGATAGCGGGGGTTTAGATACGCAGTATTTT,CASSLDSGGLDTQYF
TRBV11-2,TRBJ2-5,NA,once,TGTGCCAGCAGCTTGCAAGAGACCCAGTACTTC,CASSLQETQYF
TRBV30,TRBJ1-2,NA,NA,TGTGCCTGGAGTGTACTGGGGGGAGGCTACACCTTC,CAWSVLGGGYTF
TRBV2,TRBJ1-1,NA,NA,TGTGCCAGCAGTGAGTTGGGCCCCGGGACATTGAACACTGAAGCTTTCTTT,CASSELGPGTLNTEAFF
TRBV19,TRBJ1-2,TRBD1,NA,TGTGCCAGTAGTGCGGTTGGGACAGGGGGTAGCTATGGCTACACCTTC,CASSAVGTGGSYGYTF
TRBV6-5,TRBJ2-7,NA,NA,TGTGCCAGCAGCGGCCGCAGGGGCGACTCCTACGAGCAGTACTTC,CASSGRRGDSYEQYF
TRBV11-1,TRBJ2-7,TRBD1,NA,TGTGCCAGCAGCTCGGGGCGGGGGACAGGGAGCAATTACGAGCAGTACTTC,CASSSGRGTGSNYEQYF
TRBV6-5,TRBJ1-1,NA,NA,TGTGCCAGCAGCCGAACACATAATGAAGCTTTCTTT,CASSRTHNEAFF
TRBV5-1,TRBJ2-5,TRBD2,NA,TGCGCCAGCAGCTCACTAGCGGGGGTCCAAGAGACCCAGTACTTC,CASSSLAGVQETQYF
TRBV27,TRBJ1-2,NA,NA,TGTGCCAGCAGTTTATCGGTTCAGGTCTCGGAGGGGTATGGCTACACCTTC,CASSLSVQVSEGYGYTF
TRBV7-9,TRBJ2-7,NA,NA,TGTGCCAGCAGCTTATCGTACGAGCAGTACTTC,CASSLSYEQYF